This TCR beta chain was captured by sequencing in a study of Ad26.COV2.S vaccination and SARS-CoV-2 variants. Study at large: Enrollment placed the donor in the COV1001 Ad26.COV2.S trial arm. Donor got 5x10^10 or 1x10^11 viral particles of Ad26.COV2.S. Study outcomes and limitations: Relative to placebo recipients, vaccine recipients exhibited elevated spike-specific TCR breadth. Similar non-spike TCR breadth was seen in vaccine and placebo recipients.

Details on this clone: What it recognizes is unknown.

CDR1 and CDR2 from the germline V gene are SGHTA and FQGNSA. The CDR3 has 16 residues. V lost 5 bases, J lost 7 bases, and 23 bases lay in between. This table comes from immunoSEQ multiplex PCR, and its TCRdb copy is limited to in-frame clones, with some not included. The sample lists about 400,000 clones; 88% were seen once. Stated treatment: roughly 19 received Ad26.COV2.S at low or high dose, single or two shots; about 5 received placebo; per-sample allocation not given. Specimens were obtained on day 63 following the first vaccine or placebo injection. V gene TRBV7-2 combines with J gene TRBJ2-5; maybe TRBD1 (6 bases). The sequencing here drew on peripheral blood, taken in a trial of Ad26.COV2.S vaccine versus placebo. The clonotype was recovered from a person between 18 and 65 years old who received the Ad26.COV2.S COVID-19 vaccine or a placebo. The CDR3 loop reads CASSILPDSPRGTQYF. The CDR3 DNA reads TGTGCCAGCAGCATACTCCCGGACAGTCCCCGGGGGACCCAGTACTTC.